This T cell receptor (beta chain) was identified during a study of CD8 T cells in Susac syndrome. There are 15 residues in the CDR3. Trimming shortened V by 3 bases and J by 1 base, and 8 bases separated the two germline ends. Germline V lookup: CDR1 SGDLS, CDR2 YYNGEE. This clonotype was picked up one time. With random hexamers, about 0.45 to 1 ug RNA was reverse transcribed. An immunoSEQ multiplex PCR amplified TCR beta CDR3 over 54 Vbeta and 13 Jbeta. TCRdb reanalysed the immunoSEQ multiplex PCR reads using MiXCR and keeps one entry per CDR3 protein. The sample includes 130,000 or so distinct CDR3 sequences, around 94% of them seen just once. Peripheral blood CD8+ and CD4+ T cells were profiled by TCR beta sequencing.

Source material: CD8+ T cells from PBMCs. This chain connects TRBV9 to TRBJ2-6; no definite D call. The sequence derives from a human donor with Susac syndrome. CDR3 sequence: CASSGMMSGANVLTF. CDR3 nucleotide sequence: TGTGCCAGCAGCGGGATGATGTCTGGGGCCAACGTCCTGACTTTC.